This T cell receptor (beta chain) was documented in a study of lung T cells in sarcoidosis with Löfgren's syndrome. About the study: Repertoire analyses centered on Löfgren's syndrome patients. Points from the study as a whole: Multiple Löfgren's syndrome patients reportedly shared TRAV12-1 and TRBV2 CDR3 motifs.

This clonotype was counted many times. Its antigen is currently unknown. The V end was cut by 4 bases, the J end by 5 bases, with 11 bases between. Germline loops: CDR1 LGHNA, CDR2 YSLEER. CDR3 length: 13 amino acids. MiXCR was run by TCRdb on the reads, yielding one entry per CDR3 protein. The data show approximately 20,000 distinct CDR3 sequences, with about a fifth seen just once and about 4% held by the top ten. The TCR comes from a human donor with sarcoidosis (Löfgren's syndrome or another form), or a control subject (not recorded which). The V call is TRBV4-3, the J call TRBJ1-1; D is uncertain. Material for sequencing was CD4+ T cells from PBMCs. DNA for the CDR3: TGCGCCAGCAGCCGCCTACTGGGGACTGAAGCTTTCTTT. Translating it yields CASSRLLGTEAFF.